A selection of T cell receptor beta chains follows, all from one sample in a study of long-term antiretroviral therapy in people with HIV. Sequencing was performed with immunoSEQ multiplex PCR; in TCRdb, only in-frame clones are kept and a portion is missing. This repertoire shows over 30,000 clones, approximately 87% found once; its top ten account for about 4%. The specimen comprised unsorted PBMCs, sampled 1.2 years after starting antiretroviral therapy. Source of these receptors: a woman aged 50 to 60 with HIV. The CDR3 runs from the conserved cysteine through the conserved F or W. A D gene is named only where the DNA matches it firmly. Not all rows give a size; the values are once, few, many and, for expanded clones, a class.

DNA,CDR3,J,V,D,size
TGTGCCAGCAGTTATTTAAAAATTTCCAATTCACCCCTCCACTTT,CASSYLKISNSPLHF,TRBJ1-6,TRBV6-5,NA,NA
TGTGCCAGCAGCGTGACAGGGCATATCACAGATACGCAGTATTTT,CASSVTGHITDTQYF,TRBJ2-3,TRBV9,TRBD1,few
TGTGCCAGTAGTTATCGGCAGATTGACGTCTATGGCTACACCTTC,CASSYRQIDVYGYTF,TRBJ1-2,TRBV19,NA,NA
TGTGCCAGCAGCCCGCCGGGGGCAGATACGCAGTATTTT,CASSPPGADTQYF,TRBJ2-3,TRBV7-6,NA,NA
TGCGCCAGCAGCTCCAGGGGGCTGAACACTGAAGCTTTCTTT,CASSSRGLNTEAFF,TRBJ1-1,TRBV5-1,TRBD1,few
TGTGCCAGCTCACCACAGGGTACATCTTCCTACGAGCAGTACTTC,CASSPQGTSSYEQYF,TRBJ2-7,TRBV18,NA,NA
TGTGCCAGCAGCCCCGAGAGCGGGGGCTCCTACAATGAGCAGTTCTTC,CASSPESGGSYNEQFF,TRBJ2-1,TRBV5-4,TRBD2,NA
TGTGCCAGCAGTTCGCGTCGCCGACAGGGGCTCCGGGGCTATGGCTACACCTTC,CASSSRRRQGLRGYGYTF,TRBJ1-2,TRBV28,TRBD1,NA
TGTGCCAGCAGTGCAAATTCAGGGGGTGGGAACACTGAAGCTTTCTTT,CASSANSGGGNTEAFF,TRBJ1-1,TRBV27,TRBD1,NA
TGTGCCAGCAATATACAGGGGGTTCGTTTTGAAGCTTTCTTT,CASNIQGVRFEAFF,TRBJ1-1,TRBV5-6,TRBD1,once
TGTGCCAGCACCCTTCCCGGGAGGGGCGGTGGCTACACCTTC,CASTLPGRGGGYTF,TRBJ1-2,TRBV11-2,NA,NA
TGTGCCAGCAGCTTAAATGGTATGGCAGGCTCACCCCTCCACTTT,CASSLNGMAGSPLHF,TRBJ1-6,TRBV7-2,NA,few
TGTGCCAGCAGTGCCACCCCGCGGAGGCGTGATGGCACCTACGAGCAGTACTTC,CASSATPRRRDGTYEQYF,TRBJ2-7,TRBV6-1,NA,NA
TGTGCCACCAGCAGATCGATTGGGGTAGCAGGGGCCCTTAATCAGCCCCAGCATTTT,CATSRSIGVAGALNQPQHF,TRBJ1-5,TRBV15,NA,NA
TGTGCCAGCAGGGCCGACAGGGGAAATGGCAATCAGCCCCAGCATTTT,CASRADRGNGNQPQHF,TRBJ1-5,TRBV7-2,TRBD1,few
TGTGCCAGCAGCCTAGACAGGGGTGCGCAGTATTTT,CASSLDRGAQYF,TRBJ2-3,TRBV7-9,TRBD1,NA
TGCGCCAGCAGCTGGGCGGGACAGGGACCATATAATTCACCCCTCCACTTT,CASSWAGQGPYNSPLHF,TRBJ1-6,TRBV5-1,TRBD1,NA
TGTGCCAGCAGCTTAGGGGGGGCCTATGGAGATACGCAGTATTTT,CASSLGGAYGDTQYF,TRBJ2-3,TRBV7-3,NA,NA
TGTGCCTGGAGGTTTTACGATGAGCAGTTCTTC,CAWRFYDEQFF,TRBJ2-1,TRBV30,NA,few
TGCGCCAGCAGGGAAGGGAGAAGTCAGCCCCAGCATTTT,CASREGRSQPQHF,TRBJ1-5,TRBV10-2,NA,NA
TGTGCTAGCAGCTTAGACAGGAATTCACCCCTCCACTTT,CASSLDRNSPLHF,TRBJ1-6,TRBV7-7,NA,few
TGTGCCAGTAAAGCCCAGGCTAGCGAGGCAGATACGCAGTATTTT,CASKAQASEADTQYF,TRBJ2-3,TRBV19,NA,NA
TGCGCCAGCAGCCCGAGTGGCTACGAGCAGTACTTC,CASSPSGYEQYF,TRBJ2-7,TRBV5-1,NA,NA
TGTGCCAGCAGTACTACGGGTATGAACACTGAAGCTTTCTTT,CASSTTGMNTEAFF,TRBJ1-1,TRBV7-9,NA,NA
TGTGCCAGCAGCCAAGAGGCTGCTAGCACAGATACGCAGTATTTT,CASSQEAASTDTQYF,TRBJ2-3,TRBV4-2,NA,NA
TGTGCCAGTAGTGTTACAGGGGTAGGGGAGACCCAGTACTTC,CASSVTGVGETQYF,TRBJ2-5,TRBV19,TRBD1,NA
TGTGCCAGCAGCGAGGGACAGGGTGGTAGGTATGGCTACACCTTC,CASSEGQGGRYGYTF,TRBJ1-2,TRBV9,TRBD1,NA
TGCAGCGTCCTGACAGGTAGCTCCTACGAGCAGTACTTC,CSVLTGSSYEQYF,TRBJ2-7,TRBV29-1,NA,NA
TGCGCCAGCAGCTTAGGACCCCTGAACACTGAAGCTTTCTTT,CASSLGPLNTEAFF,TRBJ1-1,TRBV5-1,NA,NA
TGCGCCAGCAGCTTCCAGCATAACACTGAAGCTTTCTTT,CASSFQHNTEAFF,TRBJ1-1,TRBV5-1,NA,NA
TGTGCTAGTGGTTTGACCAGCTACGAGCAGTACTTC,CASGLTSYEQYF,TRBJ2-7,TRBV12-5,NA,NA
TGTGCCAGTAGTATAGGCCGATTGCTCTCTGGAAACACCATATATTTT,CASSIGRLLSGNTIYF,TRBJ1-3,TRBV19,NA,NA